A selection of T cell receptor beta chains follows, all from one sample in a study of radiotherapy plus CTLA-4 blockade in lung cancer. The repertoire was sequenced with immunoSEQ multiplex PCR; TCRdb's copy has only in-frame clones and lacks some. The table shows 30,000 to 40,000 clones, with roughly four fifths occurring only once. Here the sequenced sample was peripheral blood, taken from a patient treated with radiotherapy plus ipilimumab. These receptors were collected from a human donor with non-small cell lung cancer that progressed on radiotherapy plus ipilimumab. The CDR3 runs from the conserved cysteine through the conserved F or W. Fields, in order: CDR3 DNA, CDR3 protein, D gene, J gene, clone size, V gene, CDR3 length. The D gene is left open where the match is weak. Where a row states a size, it is once, few, many or the class of an expanded clone; other rows omit it.

TGTGCCAGCAGCGTAGAGGGGAGAACTGAAGCTTTCTTT CASSVEGRTEAFF . TRBJ1-1 few TRBV9 13
TGTGCCATCAGTGAGTCTCCGGACAGGGAAGGGAATGAGCAGTTCTTC CAISESPDREGNEQFF TRBD1 TRBJ2-1 few TRBV10-3 16
TGTGCCAGTAGCCATACAGGGGGGAAGGCTGAAGCTTTCTTT CASSHTGGKAEAFF TRBD1 TRBJ1-1 once TRBV19 14
TGTGCCAGCAGCTTCTCAGGGTCCTCAGGAGCTTTCTTT CASSFSGSSGAFF . TRBJ1-1 few TRBV7-8 13
TGTGCCAGTAGTATTACAGGGAACTACGAGCAGTACTTC CASSITGNYEQYF . TRBJ2-7 few TRBV19 13
TGTGCCAGCAGCTTATACGACAGCTACGAGCAGTACTTC CASSLYDSYEQYF . TRBJ2-7 . TRBV5-5 13
TGTGCCAGCAGCCAAGACGCGATAACAGAGACCTACGAGCAGTACTTC CASSQDAITETYEQYF . TRBJ2-7 . TRBV5-4 16
TGTGCCTGGAGATACGGACATCTTTGGGAGCAGTACTTC CAWRYGHLWEQYF . TRBJ2-7 . TRBV30 13
TGTGCCAGCAGCTTATCCCCGAGAGGCGGTAGATCCTACAATGAGCAGTTCTTC CASSLSPRGGRSYNEQFF . TRBJ2-1 . TRBV11-2 18
TGTGCCAGCTCACCTTGGGACAACAATGAGCAGTTCTTC CASSPWDNNEQFF . TRBJ2-1 . TRBV18 13
TGCGCCAGCAGCCAAACGCCGGGGGACCGAGAGACCCAGTACTTC CASSQTPGDRETQYF . TRBJ2-5 . TRBV4-1 15
TGCGCCAGCAGCTTGGAGGGTCGATGGGAAAAACTGTTTTTT CASSLEGRWEKLFF . TRBJ1-4 few TRBV5-1 14
TGTGCCAGCAGCCAAGAGGGGGCCTATCAGCCCCAGCATTTT CASSQEGAYQPQHF . TRBJ1-5 . TRBV4-2 14
TGTGCCAGCAGCGCTACGGGAGTTTATGGCTACACCTTC CASSATGVYGYTF . TRBJ1-2 . TRBV5-5 13
TGTGCCTGGAGTAAGTTAGCGGGGGGCACAGATACGCAGTATTTT CAWSKLAGGTDTQYF TRBD2 TRBJ2-3 . TRBV30 15
TGTGCCAGCAGCTTAAGGGGCGGAGGCGAGCAGTACTTC CASSLRGGGEQYF . TRBJ2-7 once TRBV7-3 13
TGTGCCAGCAGCTGGGGGACAGGGGCCACTGAAGCTTTCTTT CASSWGTGATEAFF TRBD1 TRBJ1-1 once TRBV5-4 14
TGTGCCAGCAGCTCCGGGACAGGGTCCTACAATGAGCAGTTCTTC CASSSGTGSYNEQFF TRBD1 TRBJ2-1 . TRBV7-6 15
TGTGCCAGCGGATCACTTCTAGCGGGGGGGGATACGCAGTATTTT CASGSLLAGGDTQYF TRBD2 TRBJ2-3 . TRBV7-9 15
TGTGCCATCAGTGACGGCTCCTACGAGCAGTACTTC CAISDGSYEQYF . TRBJ2-7 . TRBV6-5 12
TGTGCCAGCTCTATGGGACGGACCGAGAACTACGAGCAGTACTTC CASSMGRTENYEQYF . TRBJ2-7 . TRBV18 15
TGCGCCAGCAGCTTGTGGGCTAGCGGGAGCGCAGATACGCAGTATTTT CASSLWASGSADTQYF TRBD2 TRBJ2-3 . TRBV5-1 16
TGTGCCAGCGGGCTTGAAGCTTTCTTT CASGLEAFF . TRBJ1-1 few TRBV28 9
TGCGCCAGCACTGCCACAGGGGGCTACCGGGAGACCCAGTACTTC CASTATGGYRETQYF TRBD1 TRBJ2-5 once TRBV5-1 15
TGTGCCAGTAGTATAAGTTGGAACACTGAAGCTTTCTTT CASSISWNTEAFF . TRBJ1-1 . TRBV19 13
TGTGCCAGCAGCTTAGCAGTCTCCTACGAGCAGTACTTC CASSLAVSYEQYF . TRBJ2-7 few TRBV7-9 13
TGTGCCTGGAGTTGGGGAGGTGGCTACACCTTC CAWSWGGGYTF . TRBJ1-2 . TRBV30 11
TGTGCCAGTAGTCTGACTAGCGGGGGTTACAATGAGCAGTTCTTC CASSLTSGGYNEQFF TRBD2 TRBJ2-1 . TRBV19 15
TGTGCCAGTAGTATAGGAGTGAACACTGAAGCTTTCTTT CASSIGVNTEAFF . TRBJ1-1 . TRBV19 13
TGCGCCAGCAGCCGCAACCACAGGGTAAATAATGAAAAACTGTTTTTT CASSRNHRVNNEKLFF . TRBJ1-4 . TRBV4-3 16
TGTGCCAGCAGCTTACTAGGTCAGCCCCAGCATTTT CASSLLGQPQHF . TRBJ1-5 . TRBV7-8 12
TGTGCCAGCAGCTTTTTCGGACAGGGTAATTCACCCCTCCACTTT CASSFFGQGNSPLHF TRBD1 TRBJ1-6 . TRBV5-6 15
TGTGCCAGTAGGGGAGACAGGGTCACTGAAGCTTTCTTT CASRGDRVTEAFF TRBD1 TRBJ1-1 . TRBV19 13
TGTGCCAGCAGAGGGGGGCACAATCAGCCCCAGCATTTT CASRGGHNQPQHF . TRBJ1-5 . TRBV6-5 13
TGCGCCAGCAGCTCGGGGGTAACCTCCTACGAGCAGTACTTC CASSSGVTSYEQYF . TRBJ2-7 few TRBV4-1 14
TGTGCCAGCAGTCCGGGACAGGGGCAAATTAATGAAAAACTGTTTTTT CASSPGQGQINEKLFF TRBD1 TRBJ1-4 . TRBV25-1 16
TGTGCCAGCAGCACAACTAGCCACGCATGGGGTGAGCAGTTCTTC CASSTTSHAWGEQFF . TRBJ2-1 few TRBV7-9 15
TGTGCCAGCAGTGCGGAAGGGTATGAGCAGTTCTTC CASSAEGYEQFF . TRBJ2-1 . TRBV6-4 12
TGTGCCAGCAGTTACTCGAAAGGGGGCACTGAAGCTTTCTTT CASSYSKGGTEAFF . TRBJ1-1 once TRBV6-5 14
TGCGCCAGCAGCCAGGGGACAGCCAGCACAGATACGCAGTATTTT CASSQGTASTDTQYF TRBD1 TRBJ2-3 . TRBV4-1 15
TGTGCCAGCAGCCGCGGACTAGCCGCGAACACCGGGGAGCTGTTTTTT CASSRGLAANTGELFF TRBD2 TRBJ2-2 . TRBV5-8 16
TGTGCCAGCAGCTGGACAGGACAGGGGGAACCCTACGAGCAGTACTTC CASSWTGQGEPYEQYF TRBD1 TRBJ2-7 . TRBV5-4 16
TGTGCCAGCAGCTCCACTTTAGAGACCCAGTACTTC CASSSTLETQYF . TRBJ2-5 . TRBV11-2 12
TGTGCCAGCAGCGTAGGGCAGGAACAGACCCAGTACTTC CASSVGQEQTQYF . TRBJ2-5 . TRBV9 13
TGCGCCAGCAGCTATCAACGGACTAGCGAGATCAATGAGCAGTTCTTC CASSYQRTSEINEQFF TRBD2 TRBJ2-1 . TRBV4-1 16
TGTGCCAGCAGCTCCTATAGCGGGACGCAGTATTTT CASSSYSGTQYF TRBD2 TRBJ2-3 . TRBV7-9 12
TGTGCCAGCACCCTCTACTCTGGAAACACCATATATTTT CASTLYSGNTIYF . TRBJ1-3 . TRBV6-1 13
TGTGCCAGCTCACAGATCGGTTCTAGCACAGATACGCAGTATTTT CASSQIGSSTDTQYF . TRBJ2-3 . TRBV18 15